The clone carrying this T cell receptor (beta chain) was counted once. What it binds is not known. The sample comes from a study of vaccination and CD4 T cells after COVID-19. Study context: Two-dose vaccination with either BNT162b2 or mRNA-1273 was given to participants. Notes on the study in general: The rise in median SARS-CoV-2-reactive clonotypes, from roughly 22 to 38, was not significant. Vaccine-specific clones numbering 304 of 307 showed spike mono-reactivity in convalescent patients.

Germline V gene sequence: CDR1 SGHDN, CDR2 FVKESK. Trimming removed 3 bases at V and 4 bases at J, with 10 bases between. This CDR3 contains 14 residues. A single record per CDR3 protein comes from TCRdb applying MiXCR to the PCR reads. This table holds under 20,000 distinct CDR3 sequences, 62% found once. This specimen was CD4+ T cells from blood, taken before SARS-CoV-2 vaccination. The TCR comes from a human donor who had recovered from COVID-19. This sequence joins TRBV14 and TRBJ1-3; D gene uncertain. The CDR3 here is CASSQDYSGNTIYF. CDR3 bases: TGTGCCAGCAGCCAGGACTATTCAGGAAACACCATATATTTT.